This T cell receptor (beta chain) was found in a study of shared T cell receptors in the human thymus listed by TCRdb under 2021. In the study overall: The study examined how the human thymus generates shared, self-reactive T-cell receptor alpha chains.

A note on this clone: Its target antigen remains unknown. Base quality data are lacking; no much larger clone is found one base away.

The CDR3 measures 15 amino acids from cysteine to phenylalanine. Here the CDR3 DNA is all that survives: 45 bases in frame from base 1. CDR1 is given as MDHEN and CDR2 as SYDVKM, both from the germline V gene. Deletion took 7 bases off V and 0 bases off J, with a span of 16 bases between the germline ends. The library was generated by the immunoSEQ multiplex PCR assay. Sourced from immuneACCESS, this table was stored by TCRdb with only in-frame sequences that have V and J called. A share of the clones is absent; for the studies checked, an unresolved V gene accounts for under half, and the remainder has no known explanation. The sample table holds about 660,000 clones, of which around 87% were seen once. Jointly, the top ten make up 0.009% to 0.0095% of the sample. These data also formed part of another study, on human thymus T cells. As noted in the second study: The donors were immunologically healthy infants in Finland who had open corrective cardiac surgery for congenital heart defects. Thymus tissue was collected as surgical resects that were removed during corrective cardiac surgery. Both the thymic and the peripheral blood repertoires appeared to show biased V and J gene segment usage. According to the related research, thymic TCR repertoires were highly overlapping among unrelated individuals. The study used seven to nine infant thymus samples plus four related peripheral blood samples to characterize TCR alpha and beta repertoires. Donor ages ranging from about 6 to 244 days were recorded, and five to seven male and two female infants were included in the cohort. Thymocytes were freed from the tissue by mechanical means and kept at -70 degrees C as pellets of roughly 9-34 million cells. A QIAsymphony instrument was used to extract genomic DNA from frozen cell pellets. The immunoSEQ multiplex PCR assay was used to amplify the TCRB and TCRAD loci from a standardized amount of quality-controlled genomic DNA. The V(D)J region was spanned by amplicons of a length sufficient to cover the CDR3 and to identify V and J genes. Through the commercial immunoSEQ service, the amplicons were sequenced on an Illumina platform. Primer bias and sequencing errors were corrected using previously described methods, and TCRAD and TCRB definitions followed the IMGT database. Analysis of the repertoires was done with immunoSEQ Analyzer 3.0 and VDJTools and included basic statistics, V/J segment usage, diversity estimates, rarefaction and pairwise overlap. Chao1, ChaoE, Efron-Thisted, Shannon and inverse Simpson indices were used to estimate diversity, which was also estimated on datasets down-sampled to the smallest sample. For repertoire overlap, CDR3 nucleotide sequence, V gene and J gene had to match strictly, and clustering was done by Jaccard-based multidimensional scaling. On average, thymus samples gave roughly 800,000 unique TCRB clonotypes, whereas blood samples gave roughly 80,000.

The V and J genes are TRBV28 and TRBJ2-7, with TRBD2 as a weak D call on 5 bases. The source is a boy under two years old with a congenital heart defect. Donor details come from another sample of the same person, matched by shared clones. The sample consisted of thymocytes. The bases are TGTGCCAGCATATCTAGGAGGAAGGGCTCCTACGAGCAGTACTTC. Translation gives CASISRRKGSYEQYF.